This T cell receptor (beta chain) was captured by sequencing in a study of identical twins. TCRdb re-derived calls from the 5' RACE reads in MiXCR, one entry per CDR3 protein. The profile covers 460,000 or so distinct CDR3 sequences, with approximately 15% appearing a single time and 0.5% to 0.65% taken by the ten largest. V lost 1 base and J 7 bases, leaving 11 bases between the germline ends. From germline, CDR1 is MDHEN and CDR2 SYDVKM. The CDR3 runs 14 residues. The same data also went into a second study, on yellow fever vaccine responses in identical twins.

The receptor comes from a woman between 18 and 29 years old in good health. Sample: CD4+ T cells sorted from blood. The genes are TRBV28 and TRBJ2-1, with a possible D match to TRBD1 (5 bases). Here the CDR3 reads CASSLYPNRNEQFF. The CDR3 nucleotides are TGTGCCAGCAGTTTATACCCGAACAGGAATGAGCAGTTCTTC.